Below, 27 T cell receptor beta chains from the same sample are listed, as sequenced in a study of shared clonotypes between healthy human individuals. Generated by immunoSEQ multiplex PCR, the TCRdb table keeps only in-frame clones and is missing some. The repertoire consists of some 650,000 clones, with around 97% occurring once and the leading ten covering less than 0.065%. Sequencing was done on a sample of naive CD4+ T cells sorted from blood. Described subset: CD45RA+ positively selected. The receptor set was obtained from a woman aged 25 to 39 in good health.

The chain employs TRBV27 and TRBJ2-4; 9 bases match TRBD1. J gave up 7 bases and V 9 bases, and 13 bases lay outside the gene matches. This CDR3 is 15 amino acids long. Germline V gives CDR1 MNHEY, CDR2 SMNVEV (reference sequence). CDR3 DNA sequence: TGTGCCAGTAAGAGTTACGGGACAGGGAAGAACATTCAGTACTTC. Its translation is CASKSYGTGKNIQYF.

The chain uses TRBV28 and TRBJ1-2; the D gene is possibly TRBD1 (5 bases). Trimming stripped 1 base from V and 5 bases from J, with 11 bases between. This CDR3 comprises 14 residues. From germline, CDR1 is MDHEN and CDR2 SYDVKM. The CDR3 nucleotides are TGTGCCAGCAGTTTATTAGGGCAGGGATATGGCTACACCTTC. Its protein is CASSLLGQGYGYTF.

The chain links TRBV4-1 to TRBJ2-3; D unresolved. V shed 1 base and J shed 4 bases, with 18 bases lying between them. Germline V gives CDR1 MGHRA, CDR2 YSYEKL. The CDR3 length is 17 residues. The CDR3 reads CASSQGKLTYRADTQYF. CDR3 DNA: TGCGCCAGCAGCCAAGGAAAACTAACCTATCGGGCAGATACGCAGTATTTT.

The rearrangement links TRBV30 to TRBJ1-2; D unresolved. The CDR3 extends over 14 amino acids. Looked up from germline, CDR1 is GTSNPN and CDR2 is SVGIG (reference sequence). V lost 3 bases and J 8 bases, leaving 19 bases between the germline ends. For the CDR3, the DNA is TGTGCCTGGAGGTATTCCCCCGGAAACGGGGGCTACACCTTC. Protein sequence: CAWRYSPGNGGYTF. Complete variable domain (other parts from reference TRBV30 and TRBJ1-2): SQTIHQWPATLVQPVGSPLSLECTVEGTSNPNLYWYRQAAGRGLQLLFYSVGIGQISSEVPQNLSASRPQDRQFILSSKKLLLSDSGFYLCAWRYSPGNGGYTFGSGTRLTVV.

The chain has TRBV6-6 and TRBJ2-1, with D possibly TRBD2 on 5 matching bases. This CDR3 is 12 amino acids long. The V gene's germline CDR1 is MNHNY and CDR2 SVGAGI (reference sequence). Trimming took off 6 bases at V and 7 bases at J, with 10 bases between the two ends. The CDR3 region is CASRRTGNEQFF. The CDR3 DNA follows: TGTGCCAGCAGGCGGACTGGGAATGAGCAGTTCTTC.

The chain joins TRBV19 to TRBJ1-5, with D hard to call. Per the germline V gene, CDR1 is LNHDA and CDR2 is SQIVND (reference sequence). Trimming took off 7 bases at V and 4 bases at J, with 14 bases between the two ends. The CDR3 is 14 amino acids. The CDR3 loop is CASTTPIDNQPQHF. The CDR3 nucleotides read TGTGCCAGTACAACACCGATCGATAATCAGCCCCAGCATTTT.

The chain carries TRBV27 and TRBJ2-1; D tentatively reads TRBD1 or TRBD2 (5 bases each). CDR1 and CDR2 (germline): MNHEY, SMNVEV (reference sequence). Trimming cost V 3 bases and J 0 bases, with 12 bases left between them. The CDR3 extends over 16 amino acids. CDR3 residues: CASSFGATASYNEQFF. The CDR3, as DNA: TGTGCCAGCAGTTTCGGGGCAACAGCCTCCTACAATGAGCAGTTCTTC.

The V and J genes are TRBV4-2 and TRBJ2-7; a possible D gene is TRBD2 (6 bases). The CDR3 runs to 18 residues. V shed 1 base and J shed 5 bases, with 24 bases lying between them. CDR1 and CDR2 from the germline V gene are LGHNA and YNFKEQ. CDR3 nucleotide sequence: TGTGCCAGCAGCCAAGCCACTGGGGCGGGACCCAGCACTCACGAGCAGTACTTC. This gives the protein CASSQATGAGPSTHEQYF.

The chain is built from TRBV5-6 and TRBJ1-1; 7 nucleotides line up with TRBD1. Per germline, CDR1 SGHDT and CDR2 YYEEEE. This CDR3 region has 14 residues. Losses at the gene ends were 5 bases for V and 11 bases for J; bases not matched to a gene: 15. The CDR3 loop is CASRVWGQLLSAFF. The CDR3 DNA follows: TGTGCCAGCAGGGTGTGGGGACAGCTTCTCTCTGCTTTCTTT.

The CDR3 reads CASAWFNYGYTF. CDR3 DNA: TGTGCCAGTGCTTGGTTTAACTATGGCTACACCTTC. The chain combines TRBV19 with TRBJ1-2, with D unresolved. V lost 8 bases to trimming and J lost 1 base, with 8 bases between them. The V gene's germline CDR1 is LNHDA and CDR2 SQIVND (reference sequence). There are 12 residues in the CDR3.

The V call is TRBV7-9, the J call TRBJ2-2, with 7 nucleotides matching TRBD2. The CDR3 spans 15 residues. Germline-derived CDR1 and CDR2 are SEHNR and FQNEAQ (reference sequence). Trimming at V came to 3 bases and at J to 6 bases, leaving 7 bases not matched to a gene. CDR3 in DNA: TGTGCCAGCAGCTTTCTGGCGGGAGTCCCCGGGGAGCTGTTTTTT. Encoded protein: CASSFLAGVPGELFF.

The chain employs TRBV6-5 and TRBJ2-2, with 9 bases lining up with TRBD1. This CDR3 is 14 amino acids long. Germline V lookup: CDR1 MNHEY, CDR2 SVGAGI. V shed 8 bases and J 5 bases; nucleotides not matched to a gene: 6. CDR3 loop: CASRRDRETGELFF. The CDR3 DNA sequence: TGTGCCAGCCGCCGGGACAGGGAAACCGGGGAGCTGTTTTTT.

The CDR3 region is CASSLNGRGRNGGYTF. CDR3 nucleotide sequence: TGTGCCAGCAGTTTAAACGGGAGGGGGCGCAATGGTGGCTACACCTTC. The gene calls are TRBV28 and TRBJ1-2; 7 bases match TRBD1. The CDR3 extends over 16 amino acids. From germline, CDR1 is MDHEN and CDR2 SYDVKM. The V and J ends lost 2 bases and 7 bases, in that order; junction bases with no gene match: 13.

This sequence joins TRBV27 and TRBJ2-1; 7 bases align to TRBD2. The CDR3 is 16 residues long. The V segment lost 4 bases and the J segment 1 base; nucleotides outside the gene matches: 7. CDR1 MNHEY and CDR2 SMNVEV come from the germline V gene (reference sequence). In nucleotides, the CDR3 is TGTGCCAGCAGTTCCCCAACTAGCGCATCCTACAATGAGCAGTTCTTC. It yields the protein CASSSPTSASYNEQFF.

On this clone itself: Within the sample, other DNA sequences also encode this same CDR3. The V call is TRBV7-2, the J call TRBJ2-7; D remains ambiguous. Germline CDR1 is SGHTA and CDR2 is FQGNSA. The CDR3 has 11 amino acids. V shed 4 bases and J shed 3 bases, with 4 bases lying between them. This chain's CDR3 is CASSSFYEQYF. CDR3 DNA: TGTGCCAGCAGCTCTTTCTACGAGCAGTACTTC.

The gene calls are TRBV15 and TRBJ2-1, with TRBD2 matching over 7 bases. Germline V gene lookup returns CDR1 LNHNV and CDR2 YYDKDF (reference sequence). Losses at the gene ends were 0 bases for V and 1 base for J; bases not matched to a gene: 12. This CDR3 contains 19 residues. Written as DNA, the CDR3 is TGTGCCACCAGCAGAGAAGGGCCCGTGCGGGAGAAGTCCTACAATGAGCAGTTCTTC. It codes for CATSREGPVREKSYNEQFF.

A single count supports this clone. This chain joins TRBV28 and TRBJ1-1; no firm D call. V lost 7 bases and J 2 bases, leaving 17 bases between the germline ends. Germline CDR1 MDHEN, CDR2 SYDVKM. The CDR3 totals 15 residues. The CDR3 loop is CASTVVGLGNTEAFF. Written as DNA, the CDR3 is TGTGCCAGCACCGTTGTGGGGTTGGGCAACACTGAAGCTTTCTTT.

The sample holds one count of this clone. V is TRBV28 and J is TRBJ2-7; 10 bases agree with TRBD2. Trimming removed 1 base from V and 4 bases from J; junction bases left unmatched: 16. CDR1 is MDHEN and CDR2 is SYDVKM in the germline V gene. The CDR3 covers 19 residues. CDR3 sequence: CASSLFRLAGDVGRYEQYF. The CDR3 coding sequence is TGTGCCAGCAGTTTATTTCGCCTAGCGGGAGACGTGGGCCGATACGAGCAGTACTTC.

The chain recombines TRBV4-2 with TRBJ2-1, with 7 bases aligning to TRBD2. Losses at the gene ends were 4 bases for V and 13 bases for J; bases not matched to a gene: 16. Germline assignment: CDR1 LGHNA and CDR2 YNFKEQ. This CDR3 is built from 15 residues. In DNA, the CDR3 is TGTGCCAGCAGCCCTAACTCGAGGGCGGGAGTTCCCCAGTTCTTC. Encoded protein: CASSPNSRAGVPQFF.

This chain connects TRBV13 to TRBJ2-7; TRBD2 aligns across 16 bases. CDR3 length: 19 residues. The germline V gene has CDR1 PRHDT and CDR2 FYEKMQ (reference sequence). J lost 2 bases, V lost 5 bases, and 12 bases had no gene match. The DNA of the CDR3 is TGTGCCAGCAGCGCGAGATCGAGAGGGACTAGCGGGAGGGCCTACGAGCAGTACTTC. It translates to CASSARSRGTSGRAYEQYF.

Note on this clone: Other DNA sequences of this sample code for an identical CDR3. This sequence joins TRBV2 and TRBJ1-2; D is unclear. V was trimmed by 1 base and J by 4 bases, leaving 7 bases between them. This CDR3 is built from 13 residues. Looked up from germline, CDR1 is SNHLY and CDR2 is FYNNEI. This chain's CDR3 is CASSEGMAYGYTF. The CDR3 region has the DNA TGTGCCAGCAGTGAAGGGATGGCCTATGGCTACACCTTC. Filled out from reference TRBV2 and TRBJ1-2, the complete variable domain reads EPEVTQTPSHQVTQMGQEVILRCVPISNHLYFYWYRQILGQKVEFLVSFYNNEISEKSEIFDDQFSVERPDGSNFTLKIRSTKLEDSAMYFCASSEGMAYGYTFGSGTRLTVV.

This clone appeared a single time. The J gene is TRBJ1-1, the V gene TRBV19; D gene unclear. Trimming stripped 5 bases from V and 7 bases from J, with 8 bases between. CDR3 length: 11 amino acids. Per the germline V gene, CDR1 is LNHDA and CDR2 is SQIVND (reference sequence). The CDR3 reads CASSVLFEAFF. The CDR3 DNA reads TGTGCCAGTAGTGTTTTATTTGAAGCTTTCTTT.

The rearrangement links TRBV5-1 to TRBJ2-3; possibly TRBD2 for D (6 bases). This CDR3 spans 14 amino acids. V was trimmed by 0 bases and J by 4 bases, leaving 9 bases between them. Germline CDR1 SGHRS, CDR2 YFSETQ. CDR3 in amino acids: CASSLDGGADTQYF. Written as DNA, the CDR3 is TGCGCCAGCAGCTTGGACGGCGGGGCAGATACGCAGTATTTT.

The chain links TRBV2 to TRBJ2-7, with D perhaps TRBD2 (5 bases). Per the germline V gene, CDR1 is SNHLY and CDR2 is FYNNEI. CDR3 length: 13 residues. V was cut by 10 bases and J by 0 bases, with 13 bases left in between. For the CDR3, the DNA is TGTGCCACCGGACTTACTAACTCCTACGAGCAGTACTTC. Protein: CATGLTNSYEQYF.

The CDR3 loop is CASSIPGFPSYGYTF. The CDR3 region has the DNA TGTGCCAGCAGCATTCCAGGTTTTCCTAGCTATGGCTACACCTTC. V usage is TRBV6-6 and J usage is TRBJ1-2; D gene uncertain. This CDR3 contains 15 residues. V gave up 6 bases and J gave up 4 bases, with 18 bases separating them. Germline-derived CDR1 and CDR2 are MNHNY and SVGAGI (reference sequence).

CDR3 bases: TGTGCCAGTAGTATAGTCAACAGGGCCTCGGGTGGCTACACCTTC. Protein product: CASSIVNRASGGYTF. The rearrangement links TRBV19 to TRBJ1-2; perhaps TRBD1 as D (6 bases). V gave up 1 base and J gave up 7 bases, with 16 bases separating them. The CDR3 has 15 amino acids. Germline CDR1 and CDR2: LNHDA and SQIVND (reference sequence).

This sequence joins TRBV11-3 and TRBJ2-2; 8 bases agree with TRBD2. CDR3 length: 15 residues. Germline lookup yields CDR1 SGHNT and CDR2 YENEEA. The trim removed 5 bases at V and 7 bases at J, leaving 9 bases unmatched. This CDR3 reads CASSAGLDRHGELFF. As DNA, the CDR3 is TGTGCCAGCAGCGCGGGACTAGATAGGCACGGGGAGCTGTTTTTT.